Sequencing of this T cell receptor (beta chain) was carried out in a study of T-cell reconstitution after alpha-beta-depleted transplantation in children. V lost 1 base, J lost 1 base, and 9 bases lay in between. Germline loops: CDR1 SGHRS, CDR2 YFSETQ. The length of the CDR3 is 14 residues. This clonotype was seen more than once but under ten times. Library preparation (for TCRbeta) was performed with unique molecular identifiers. MiXCR, run by TCRdb on the PCR reads, gives a single entry per CDR3 protein. The table has about 540,000 distinct CDR3 sequences, around 17% seen once. Sequences were derived from PBMCs from the stem cell graft donor, sampled from the stem cell graft. The origin of this receptor is a human donor who donated a stem cell graft to a child with acute lymphoblastic leukemia. The gene calls are TRBV5-1 and TRBJ2-7; TRBD1 might be the D (6 bases). The CDR3 loop is CASSLPQGSYEQYF. In DNA, the CDR3 is TGCGCCAGCAGCTTGCCACAGGGATCCTACGAGCAGTACTTC.